This T cell receptor (beta chain) is drawn from a study of STAT5B mutations in CD4+ large granular lymphocyte leukemia. TCRdb's copy holds only in-frame clones and misses some; the assay was immunoSEQ multiplex PCR. The sample lists 20,000 to 25,000 clones; 79% were seen once. In germline, CDR1 is SGHVS, CDR2 FQNEAQ. CDR3 length: 14 amino acids. Deletions cut 5 bases from V and 11 bases from J, with 21 bases between. Sequencing was performed on CD4+ T cells from blood buffy coats. The V gene is TRBV7-8, the J gene TRBJ2-5; a possible D gene is TRBD2 (6 bases). The TCR was taken from a human donor in good health. DNA of the CDR3: TGTGCCAGCAGCCTACCCGGGACTCCATTTAGGCAGTACTTC. This codes for CASSLPGTPFRQYF. Complete variable domain (other parts from reference TRBV7-8 and TRBJ2-5): GAGVSQSPRYKVAKRGQDVALRCDPISGHVSLFWYQQALGQGPEFLTYFQNEAQLDKSGLPSDRFFAERPEGSVSTLKIQRTQQEDSAVYLCASSLPGTPFRQYFGPGTRLLVL.